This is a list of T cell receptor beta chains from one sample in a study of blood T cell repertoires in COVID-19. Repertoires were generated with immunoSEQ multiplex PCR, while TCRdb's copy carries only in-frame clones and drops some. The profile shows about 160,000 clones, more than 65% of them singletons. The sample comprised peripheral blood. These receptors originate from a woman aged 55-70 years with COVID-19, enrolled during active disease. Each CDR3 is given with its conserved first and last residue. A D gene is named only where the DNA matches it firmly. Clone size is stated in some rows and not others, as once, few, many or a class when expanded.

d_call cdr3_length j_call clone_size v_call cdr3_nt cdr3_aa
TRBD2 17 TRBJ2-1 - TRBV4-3 TGCGCCAGCAGCCAGGGAATAGCGGGGGCCTCCTACAATGAGCAGTTCTTC CASSQGIAGASYNEQFF
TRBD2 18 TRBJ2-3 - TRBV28 TGTGCCAGCAGTGATCTAAAGGGGACTAGCGGGAGCGGGTATACGCAGTATTTT CASSDLKGTSGSGYTQYF
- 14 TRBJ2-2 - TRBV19 TGTGCCAGTAGATTCCAGGGAAACACCGGGGAGCTGTTTTTT CASRFQGNTGELFF
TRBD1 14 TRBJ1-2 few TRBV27 TGTGCCAGCAGTTGGAGGGACAGGGGGCTTGGCTACACCTTC CASSWRDRGLGYTF
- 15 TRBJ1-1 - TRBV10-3 TGTGCCATCAGTGAGTCGATGGCGGCAAGACCTGAAGCTTTCTTT CAISESMAARPEAFF
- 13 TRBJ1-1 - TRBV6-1 TGTGCCAGCAGTGAAGTAACGGACAGAAAAGCTTTCTTT CASSEVTDRKAFF
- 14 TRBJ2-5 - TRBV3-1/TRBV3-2 TGTGCCAGCAGCCATACGGCCGGGGTTGAGACCCAGTACTTC CASSHTAGVETQYF
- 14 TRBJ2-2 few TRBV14 TGTGCCAGCAGCGTACTAGCAAACACCGGGGAGCTGTTTTTT CASSVLANTGELFF
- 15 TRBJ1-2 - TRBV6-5 TGTGCCAGCAGTTTAACGGGACAAGTCAACTATGGCTACACCTTC CASSLTGQVNYGYTF
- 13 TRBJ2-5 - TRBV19 TGTGCCAGTAGTAGTGACAGGCAAGAGACCCAGTACTTC CASSSDRQETQYF
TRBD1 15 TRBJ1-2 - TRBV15 TGTGCCACCAGCATTGACAGGGGAGGAAACTATGGCTACACCTTC CATSIDRGGNYGYTF
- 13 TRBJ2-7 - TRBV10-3 TGTGCCATCAGTGACCTACTAGGCTACGAGCAGTACTTC CAISDLLGYEQYF
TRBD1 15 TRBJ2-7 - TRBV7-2 TGTGCCAGCAGTTTGGGACAGGGGGCTGGCTACGAGCAGTACTTC CASSLGQGAGYEQYF
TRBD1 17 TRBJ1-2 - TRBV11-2 TGTGCCAGCAGCCAGGTTCGTCGGACAGGGGGCAACTATGGCTACACCTTC CASSQVRRTGGNYGYTF
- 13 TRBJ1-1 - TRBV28 TGTGCCAGCAGTTTACTGGGGGCTCCTGAAGCTTTCTTT CASSLLGAPEAFF